The 24 T cell receptor beta chains listed next were all sequenced from one sample in a study of blood T cell repertoires in COVID-19. Sequencing used immunoSEQ multiplex PCR; TCRdb keeps in-frame clones, though not all of them. The sample lists about 150,000 clones, roughly 86% occurring once. The sequenced sample was peripheral blood. These receptors were taken from a man between 60 and 70 years old with COVID-19, enrolled during active disease.

J is TRBJ2-6 and V is TRBV7-8; TRBD1 agrees at 7 bases. Germline CDR1 and CDR2: SGHVS and FQNEAQ. CDR3 size: 16 residues. The V segment lost 5 bases and the J segment 2 bases; nucleotides outside the gene matches: 6. The CDR3 nucleotides are TGTGCCAGCAGCCTGAAGGGGGCGGCTGGGGCCAACGTCCTGACTTTC. This codes for CASSLKGAAGANVLTF.

The rearrangement uses TRBV5-8 and TRBJ1-1; D remains unclear. Trimming shortened V by 1 base and J by 0 bases, and 10 bases separated the two germline ends. Per the germline V gene, CDR1 is SGHTS and CDR2 is YDEGEE. This CDR3 spans 15 amino acids. The CDR3 sequence: CASSLMYNLNTEAFF. CDR3 DNA sequence: TGTGCCAGCAGCTTGATGTACAATCTGAACACTGAAGCTTTCTTT.

The rearrangement uses TRBV6-2 or TRBV6-3 and TRBJ2-1; TRBD2 might be the D (5 bases). The length of the CDR3 is 14 residues. V was clipped by 0 bases and J by 4 bases, with 7 bases between them. In germline, CDR1 is MNHEY, CDR2 SVGEGT. CDR3 coding DNA: TGTGCCAGCAGTTACTCGAGGGTTTACAATGAGCAGTTCTTC. This translates into CASSYSRVYNEQFF.

The chain links TRBV7-2 to TRBJ2-4, with a possible D match to TRBD1 (6 bases). V was clipped by 2 bases and J by 9 bases, with 14 bases between them. The CDR3 loop spans 14 amino acids. From germline, CDR1 is SGHTA and CDR2 FQGNSA. The DNA for the CDR3 is TGTGCCAGCAGCTTACCTGGACAGCTCGCCATTCAGTACTTC. It yields the protein CASSLPGQLAIQYF.

V and J are TRBV5-1 and TRBJ2-5; tentative D call: TRBD1 (5 bases). CDR3 size: 14 residues. V lost 3 bases, J lost 1 base, and 10 bases lay in between. Germline lookup yields CDR1 SGHRS and CDR2 YFSETQ. DNA of the CDR3: TGCGCCAGCAGCTCGACAGTAACCCAAGAGACCCAGTACTTC. Protein: CASSSTVTQETQYF.

The gene calls are TRBV10-3 and TRBJ1-2, with a weak D call TRBD1 (6 bases). Between the trimmed V and J ends, which lost 6 bases and 6 bases, there was a span of 14 bases. Germline CDR1 reads ENHRY; CDR2 reads SYGVKD. This CDR3 region has 13 residues. This CDR3 is CAIRKDSLNGYTF. Written as DNA, the CDR3 is TGTGCCATCAGAAAGGACAGCCTTAATGGCTACACCTTC.

The V gene is TRBV11-2, the J gene TRBJ1-2; D might be TRBD1 (5 bases). CDR1 is SGHAT and CDR2 is FQNNGV in the germline V gene. There are 15 residues in the CDR3. V lost 6 bases to trimming and J lost 4 bases, with 18 bases between them. The CDR3 loop reads CASRHIQGAFYGYTF. CDR3 DNA: TGTGCCAGCAGGCACATCCAGGGTGCTTTCTATGGCTACACCTTC.

This clone came up a few times. V and J are TRBV7-8 and TRBJ1-2; 9 nucleotides line up with TRBD1. Germline V gene data show CDR1 as SGHVS and CDR2 as FQNEAQ. This CDR3 is 14 amino acids long. The junction had 6 bases not matched to a gene; V was cut back by 6 bases and J by 4 bases. The CDR3 DNA follows: TGTGCCAGCAGTCACAGGGGGCTGGGCTATGGCTACACCTTC. It encodes CASSHRGLGYGYTF.

This rearrangement joins TRBV6-5 to TRBJ1-6; D is perhaps TRBD1 (6 bases). This CDR3 is built from 16 residues. Germline assignment: CDR1 MNHEY and CDR2 SVGAGI. Trimming took off 2 bases at V and 7 bases at J, with 15 bases between the two ends. CDR3: CASSYGRGSANSPLHF. CDR3 DNA: TGTGCCAGCAGTTACGGGAGGGGGTCCGCCAATTCACCCCTCCACTTT.

The V and J genes are TRBV11-2 and TRBJ1-3; possible D gene TRBD1, 6 bases. Per germline, CDR1 SGHAT and CDR2 FQNNGV. The CDR3 runs to 15 residues. V was trimmed by 0 bases and J by 2 bases, leaving 8 bases between them. The CDR3 nucleotides read TGTGCCAGCAGCTTAGATGGGACAACTGGAAACACCATATATTTT. It is translated as CASSLDGTTGNTIYF.

V gene TRBV29-1 combines with J gene TRBJ1-4, with TRBD1 identical over 8 bases. This CDR3 has 14 residues. J was trimmed by 0 bases and V by 5 bases; bases with no gene match: 2. The germline gives CDR1 SQVTM, CDR2 ANQGSEA. CDR3 amino acids: CSVRTGTTNEKLFF. The CDR3 DNA is TGCAGCGTTAGGACAGGGACAACTAATGAAAAACTGTTTTTT.

V gene TRBV7-8 combines with J gene TRBJ2-7; TRBD1 is a possible D gene (6 bases). In germline, CDR1 is SGHVS, CDR2 FQNEAQ. Between the trimmed V and J ends, which lost 1 base and 3 bases, there was a span of 10 bases. The CDR3 has 14 residues. The DNA for the CDR3 is TGTGCCAGCAGCTTAGACAGGGTCGGCTACGAGCAGTACTTC. This encodes CASSLDRVGYEQYF.

The V and J genes are TRBV28 and TRBJ1-3, with D possibly matching TRBD1 (6 bases). The V gene's germline CDR1 is MDHEN and CDR2 SYDVKM. This CDR3 has 15 amino acids. The ends were cut back, 4 bases at V and 0 bases at J, with 10 bases in the middle. DNA of the CDR3: TGTGCCAGCAGTTACGGGGGGCTCTCTGGAAACACCATATATTTT. Its translation is CASSYGGLSGNTIYF.

Only a few counts were recorded for this clone. The chain carries TRBV7-2 and TRBJ2-3; D is unresolved. The CDR3 length is 16 residues. Between the trimmed V and J ends, which lost 1 base and 2 bases, there was a span of 13 bases. CDR1 and CDR2 (germline): SGHTA, FQGNSA. CDR3 in DNA: TGTGCCAGCAGCTTAGGGGCAGGATCTTACACAGATACGCAGTATTTT. As protein: CASSLGAGSYTDTQYF.

The gene calls are TRBV5-1 and TRBJ1-1; D remains unclear. CDR1 is SGHRS and CDR2 is YFSETQ in the germline V gene. The germline V and J ends were trimmed by 10 bases and 3 bases, with 10 bases remaining between them. The CDR3 consists of 11 residues. For the CDR3, the DNA is TGCGCCTCCCGGAGGGACACTGAAGCTTTCTTT. It translates to CASRRDTEAFF.

This rearrangement joins TRBV18 to TRBJ2-7; D uncertain. The V and J ends lost 1 base and 2 bases respectively, with 12 bases between them. This CDR3 region has 15 residues. Germline V gives CDR1 KGHSH, CDR2 LQKENI. In DNA, the CDR3 is TGTGCCAGCTCACCACAATCGACACAGACCTACGAGCAGTACTTC. It encodes CASSPQSTQTYEQYF.

V and J are TRBV7-6 and TRBJ2-2, with D possibly being TRBD2 (6 bases). Trimming took 1 base from V and 6 from J, leaving 15 bases between them. Germline V CDR1 and CDR2: SGHVS, FNYEAQ. This CDR3 region has 16 residues. The CDR3 DNA is TGTGCCAGCAGCTTAGTCGGGAGCGGTGGAGCCGGGGAGCTGTTTTTT. As protein: CASSLVGSGGAGELFF.

The chain employs TRBV11-1 and TRBJ2-1; 11 nucleotides align to TRBD2. Germline lookup yields CDR1 SGHAT and CDR2 FQDESV (reference sequence). The V segment lost 3 bases and the J segment 7 bases; nucleotides outside the gene matches: 2. The CDR3 totals 14 residues. The CDR3 here is CASSLTSGENEQFF. CDR3 in DNA: TGTGCCAGCAGCTTGACTAGCGGGGAAAATGAGCAGTTCTTC.

The chain is built from TRBV5-5 and TRBJ1-3, with D possibly being TRBD1 (6 bases). This CDR3 is 14 amino acids long. Looked up from germline, CDR1 is SGHKS and CDR2 is YYEKEE (reference sequence). Trimming stripped 6 bases from V and 3 bases from J, with 13 bases between. The CDR3: CASNDQGSGNTIYF. In DNA form, the CDR3 reads TGTGCCAGCAACGATCAGGGGAGTGGAAACACCATATATTTT.

The rearrangement joins TRBV5-1 to TRBJ1-2; 9 bases match TRBD1. The CDR3 is made up of 16 amino acids. With 0 bases clipped from V and 5 bases from J, the junction kept 8 bases outside the gene matches. Germline CDR1 reads SGHRS; CDR2 reads YFSETQ. The CDR3 sequence is CASSLGRQGVAYGYTF. The CDR3, as DNA: TGCGCCAGCAGCTTGGGTCGACAGGGGGTTGCTTATGGCTACACCTTC. The full variable domain, rest sourced from reference TRBV5-1 and TRBJ1-2, is KAGVTQTPRYLIKTRGQQVTLSCSPISGHRSVSWYQQTPGQGLQFLFEYFSETQRNKGNFPGRFSGRQFSNSRSEMNVSTLELGDSALYLCASSLGRQGVAYGYTFGSGTRLTVV.

This clone was observed a few times. The rearrangement joins TRBV7-3 to TRBJ2-6; 7 bases agree with TRBD2. The trim removed 1 base at V and 0 bases at J, leaving 6 bases unmatched. This CDR3 is built from 18 residues. CDR1 and CDR2 from the germline V gene are SGHTA and FQGTGA. The CDR3 nucleotides read TGTGCCAGCAGCTTAAGGCCTAGCGGAGGCTCTGGGGCCAACGTCCTGACTTTC. It codes for CASSLRPSGGSGANVLTF. Together with reference TRBV7-3 and TRBJ2-6, the CDR3 gives the full variable domain: GAGVSQTPSNKVTEKGKYVELRCDPISGHTALYWYRQSLGQGPEFLIYFQGTGAADDSGLPNDRFFAVRPEGSVSTLKIQRTERGDSAVYLCASSLRPSGGSGANVLTFGAGSRLTVL.

The rearrangement uses TRBV6-4 and TRBJ2-2; 9 bases match TRBD1. The CDR3 loop spans 15 amino acids. V shed 6 bases, J shed 6 bases, and the junction held 8 bases outside the gene matches. Germline values: CDR1 MRHNA, CDR2 SNTAGT. In nucleotides, the CDR3 is TGTGCCAGCAGGGGGGACAGGGTAGGTGCCGGGGAGCTGTTTTTT. It encodes CASRGDRVGAGELFF.

The chain couples TRBV28 to TRBJ1-2; 7 bases match TRBD1. Germline-derived CDR1 and CDR2 are MDHEN and SYDVKM. CDR3 length: 14 residues. The V and J ends lost 4 bases and 7 bases, in that order; junction bases with no gene match: 9. In DNA, the CDR3 is TGTGCCAGCAGTTCCCCAGGGGGATTAGGTGGCTACACCTTC. Translated: CASSSPGGLGGYTF.

The chain joins TRBV3-1 (or the pseudogene TRBV3-2) to TRBJ2-3; TRBD2 might be the D (5 bases). V lost 4 bases and J lost 6, with 8 bases in between. Germline loops: CDR1 LGHDT, CDR2 YNNKEL (reference sequence). This CDR3 contains 12 residues. The CDR3 DNA reads as TGTGCCAGCAGCCCCCCGGGGGATACGCAGTATTTT. This gives the protein CASSPPGDTQYF.